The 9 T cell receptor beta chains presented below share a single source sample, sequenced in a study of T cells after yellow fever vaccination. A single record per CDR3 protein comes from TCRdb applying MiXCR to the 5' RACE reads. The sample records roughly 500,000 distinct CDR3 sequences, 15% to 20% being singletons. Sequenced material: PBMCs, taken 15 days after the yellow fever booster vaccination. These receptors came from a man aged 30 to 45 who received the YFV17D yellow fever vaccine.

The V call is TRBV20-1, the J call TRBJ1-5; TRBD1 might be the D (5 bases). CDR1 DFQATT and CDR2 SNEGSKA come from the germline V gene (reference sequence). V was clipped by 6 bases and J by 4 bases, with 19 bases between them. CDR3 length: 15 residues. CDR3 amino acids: CSAVIGTGTNQPQHF. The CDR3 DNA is TGCAGTGCCGTAATAGGGACCGGGACTAATCAGCCCCAGCATTTT.

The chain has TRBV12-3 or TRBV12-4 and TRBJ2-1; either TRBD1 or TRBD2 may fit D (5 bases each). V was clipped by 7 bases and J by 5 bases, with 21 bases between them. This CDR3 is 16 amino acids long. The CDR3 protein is CASTPRENQGHNEQFF. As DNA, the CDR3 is TGTGCCAGCACTCCTAGGGAGAATCAGGGCCACAATGAGCAGTTCTTC.

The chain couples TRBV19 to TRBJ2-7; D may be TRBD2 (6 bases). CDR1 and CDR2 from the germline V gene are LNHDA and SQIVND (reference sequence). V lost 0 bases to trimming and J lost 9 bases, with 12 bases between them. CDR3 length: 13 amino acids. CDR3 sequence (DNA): TGTGCCAGTAGTATAGAACGCGGGACCTTGCAGTACTTC. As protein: CASSIERGTLQYF.

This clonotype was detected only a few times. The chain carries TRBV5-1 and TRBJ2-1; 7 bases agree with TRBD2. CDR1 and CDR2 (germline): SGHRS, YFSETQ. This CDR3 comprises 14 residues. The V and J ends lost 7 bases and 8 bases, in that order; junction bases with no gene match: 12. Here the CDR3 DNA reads TGCGCCAGCCGGCGGGGGACCGCCTTGGATGAGCAGTTCTTC. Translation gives CASRRGTALDEQFF.

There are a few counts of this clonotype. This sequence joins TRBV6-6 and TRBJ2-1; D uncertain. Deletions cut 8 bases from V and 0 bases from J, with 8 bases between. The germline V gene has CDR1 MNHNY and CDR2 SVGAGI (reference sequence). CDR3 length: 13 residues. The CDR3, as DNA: TGTGCCAGCTTTGCCAGCTCCTACAATGAGCAGTTCTTC. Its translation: CASFASSYNEQFF.

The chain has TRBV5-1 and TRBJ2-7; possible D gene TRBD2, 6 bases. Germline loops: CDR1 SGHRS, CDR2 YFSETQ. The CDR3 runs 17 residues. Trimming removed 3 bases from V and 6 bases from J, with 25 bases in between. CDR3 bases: TGCGCCAGCAGCTCGCCGGGAGACGGGATCGCCAACGTCGAGCAGTACTTC. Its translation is CASSSPGDGIANVEQYF.

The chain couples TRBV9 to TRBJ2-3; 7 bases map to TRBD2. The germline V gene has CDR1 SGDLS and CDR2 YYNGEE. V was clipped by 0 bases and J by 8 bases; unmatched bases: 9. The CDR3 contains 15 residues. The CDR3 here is CASSVGGGRTVTQYF. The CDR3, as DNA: TGTGCCAGCAGCGTAGGTGGCGGGAGAACGGTTACGCAGTATTTT.

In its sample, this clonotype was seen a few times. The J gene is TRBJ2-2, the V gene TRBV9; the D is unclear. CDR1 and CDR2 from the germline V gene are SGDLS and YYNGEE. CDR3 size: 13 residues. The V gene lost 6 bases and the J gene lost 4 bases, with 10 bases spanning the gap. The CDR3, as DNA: TGTGCCAGCAACCCAGGATCCACCGGGGAGCTGTTTTTT. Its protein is CASNPGSTGELFF.

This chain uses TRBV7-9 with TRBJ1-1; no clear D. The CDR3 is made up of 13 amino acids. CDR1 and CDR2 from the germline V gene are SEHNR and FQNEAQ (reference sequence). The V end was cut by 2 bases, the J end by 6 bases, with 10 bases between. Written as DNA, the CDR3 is TGTGCCAGCAGCTTACCGGGAGGCGCTGAAGCTTTCTTT. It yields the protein CASSLPGGAEAFF.